The clone carrying this TCR beta chain was recorded at least ten times. Its antigen remains unidentified. Using RNA transcripts as the source, TCR beta CDR3 regions were amplified. The HTBI primer set served for first-round RT-PCR of the TCR CDR3. TCRdb recomputed calls from the multiplex PCR reads with MiXCR, one row per CDR3 protein. The data contain 200,000 to 250,000 distinct CDR3 sequences, 15% to 20% of them singletons. The ends were cut back, 0 bases at V and 7 bases at J, with 13 bases in the middle. Germline assignment: CDR1 MNHEY and CDR2 SVGEGT. The CDR3 runs 14 residues. This sample was included in a study of T cells in Graves' hyperthyroidism and ophthalmopathy. General study results and limits: A median about 6 months before onset, the model predicted ophthalmopathy.

Hyperthyroidism, newly diagnosed and lasting under 2 months, affected patients aged 18 to 65. Clinical symptoms, serum thyroxine and TRAb, thyroid ultrasound and orbital computed tomography together formed the diagnostic basis. Each 10 ml fresh peripheral blood draw supplied the PBMCs. This chain connects TRBV6-2 or TRBV6-3 to TRBJ2-7, with D tentatively TRBD2 (7 bases). Specimen: blood. This TCR came from a man aged 45-65 years with Graves' hyperthyroidism. The CDR3 sequence: CASSYSRGLREQYF. The CDR3 DNA reads TGTGCCAGCAGTTACTCCAGGGGACTAAGGGAGCAGTACTTC.